This T cell receptor beta chain was retrieved from a study of cytomegalovirus exposure and HLA in healthy donors. Broader study findings: Overall, roughly 170 TCR beta chains were annotated as cytomegalovirus-associated.

The PCR was carried out with 60 Vbeta primers and 13 Jbeta primers. The assay was immunoSEQ multiplex PCR, and TCRdb's table has in-frame clones only and misses some. This table holds approximately 150,000 clones, approximately 80% found once. On this clone: The antigen remains unidentified.

This TCR derives from a man in his late teens or twenties in good health and CMV-seropositive. The sample comprised PBMCs.

The CDR3 here is CASSLALSSYNEQFF. CDR3 nucleotides: TGCGCCAGCAGCCTTGCTCTGAGCTCCTACAATGAGCAGTTCTTC. The chain carries TRBV4-1 and TRBJ2-1; no clear D gene. The germline V and J ends were trimmed by 4 bases and 0 bases, with 10 bases remaining between them. There are 15 residues in the CDR3. Germline V lookup: CDR1 MGHRA, CDR2 YSYEKL.